The 8 T cell receptor beta chains in this list originate from one sample, sequenced in a study of relationships among human T cell subsets. Semiquantitative ARM-PCR amplified T cell receptor alpha and beta CDR3 regions from mRNA. In ARM-PCR, communal superprimers followed tagged nested gene-specific primers for exponential amplification. Each CDR3 protein is one row after TCRdb ran MiXCR on the multiplex PCR reads. The sample holds over 14,000 distinct CDR3 sequences, approximately 56% seen once. Sequencing input: total T cells sorted from blood. The source is a man aged 35 to 55 in good health.

The J gene is TRBJ2-1, the V gene TRBV5-4; 7 nucleotides agree with TRBD1. Germline V gene data show CDR1 as SGHNT and CDR2 as YYREEE (reference sequence). This CDR3 has 15 amino acids. J gave up 6 bases and V 6 bases, and 12 bases lay outside the gene matches. CDR3 region: CASTWEQGRGNEQFF. The CDR3 nucleotides are TGTGCCAGCACCTGGGAACAGGGGAGAGGCAATGAGCAGTTCTTC.

The genes are TRBV28 and TRBJ1-3; a weak D match, TRBD1 (6 bases). The CDR3 covers 16 residues. The V end lost 5 bases, the J end lost 0 bases, and 14 bases lay between the germline ends. Germline V lookup: CDR1 MDHEN, CDR2 SYDVKM. The CDR3 DNA follows: TGTGCCAGCAGTACCTGGGACACTCTCTCTGGAAACACCATATATTTT. Amino acids: CASSTWDTLSGNTIYF.

The gene calls are TRBV20-1 and TRBJ2-3, with 7 bases that match TRBD2. The length of the CDR3 is 14 residues. The germline V gene encodes CDR1 DFQATT and CDR2 SNEGSKA (reference sequence). The junction had 7 bases not matched to a gene; V was cut back by 6 bases and J by 1 base. Here the CDR3 reads CSAVRSGGTDTQYF. CDR3 in DNA: TGCAGTGCCGTTCGAAGCGGGGGCACAGATACGCAGTATTTT.

The chain's CDR3 is CASTLGSYNEQFF. CDR3 in DNA: TGTGCCAGCACCCTAGGGTCCTACAATGAGCAGTTCTTC. This sequence joins TRBV5-8 and TRBJ2-1; the D is unclear. The CDR3 is 13 amino acids. The V end was cut by 6 bases, the J end by 1 base, with 8 bases between. The V gene's germline CDR1 is SGHTS and CDR2 YDEGEE.

This chain joins TRBV11-2 and TRBJ2-5; D is ambiguous. Trimming stripped 3 bases from V and 2 bases from J, with 7 bases between. The CDR3 covers 13 residues. CDR1 and CDR2 from the germline V gene are SGHAT and FQNNGV. CDR3: CASSFNRQETQYF. CDR3 sequence (DNA): TGTGCCAGCAGCTTTAACAGACAAGAGACCCAGTACTTC.

The rearrangement joins TRBV30 to TRBJ1-5; no firm D call. Per the germline V gene, CDR1 is GTSNPN and CDR2 is SVGIG (reference sequence). The germline V and J ends were trimmed by 0 bases and 5 bases, with 11 bases remaining between them. This CDR3 has 14 amino acids. In DNA form, the CDR3 reads TGTGCCTGGAGTGTAATCCTCCGGGATCAGCCCCAGCATTTT. Translated: CAWSVILRDQPQHF.

The chain is built from TRBV18 and TRBJ2-7; D is unresolved. This CDR3 is 14 amino acids long. V dropped 0 bases and J dropped 6 bases, with 12 bases sitting between them. CDR1 is KGHSH and CDR2 is LQKENI in the germline V gene. The CDR3 DNA reads as TGTGCCAGCTCACCACCGGTCGCCGGACGCGAGCAGTACTTC. Its translation: CASSPPVAGREQYF.

J is TRBJ2-3 and V is TRBV11-2; TRBD2 agrees at 8 bases. The J segment lost 4 bases and the V segment lost 5 bases, leaving 5 bases of the junction unmatched. CDR3 length: 14 residues. Germline CDR1 SGHAT, CDR2 FQNNGV. The CDR3 sequence: CASSGFGRADTQYF. CDR3 DNA sequence: TGTGCCAGCAGCGGTTTCGGGAGGGCAGATACGCAGTATTTT.